A selection of T cell receptor beta chains follows, all from one sample in a study of blood T cell repertoires in COVID-19. The assay was immunoSEQ multiplex PCR, and TCRdb's table has in-frame clones only and misses some. The profile covers 200,000 to 250,000 clones, with around 90% appearing a single time and about 2.6% taken by the ten largest. Sequenced input: PBMCs or T cells enriched from blood (not recorded which). These receptors came from a woman in her 30s who had recovered from COVID-19. The CDR3 runs from the conserved cysteine through the conserved F or W. The D gene is left open where the match is weak. Expanded clones get a size class; other rows say once, few or many, or leave the size out.

TRBJ1-2 | TRBV2 | NA | NA | CASSERAGDGYTF | TGTGCCAGCAGTGAAAGGGCAGGGGATGGCTACACCTTC
TRBJ1-2 | TRBV4-2 | TRBD1 | NA | CASSQVGTGVSF | TGTGCCAGCAGCCAAGTCGGGACAGGGGTCTCCTTC
TRBJ1-1 | TRBV29-1 | NA | NA | CSVRQVSEAFF | TGCAGCGTCCGACAGGTTTCTGAAGCTTTCTTT
TRBJ1-2 | TRBV5-4 | TRBD1 | NA | CASSLADRTNYGYTF | TGTGCCAGCAGCTTGGCGGACAGGACCAACTATGGCTACACCTTC
TRBJ2-1 | TRBV7-9 | NA | NA | CASSSSTGISAVF | TGTGCCAGCAGCTCCTCTACGGGAATTTCGGCAGTCTTC
TRBJ1-4 | TRBV5-4 | NA | NA | CASSEIQGNGEKLFF | TGTGCCAGCAGCGAAATTCAGGGAAACGGAGAAAAACTGTTTTTT
TRBJ1-1 | TRBV4-2 | NA | NA | CASSQDFRNTEAFF | TGTGCCAGCAGCCAAGATTTCCGTAACACTGAAGCTTTCTTT
TRBJ2-3 | TRBV7-2 | NA | NA | CASSQNGRRSSGDTQYF | TGTGCCAGCAGCCAGAATGGAAGACGGTCCTCGGGGGATACGCAGTATTTT
TRBJ1-5 | TRBV5-8 | NA | NA | CASSLEVQGNQPQHF | TGTGCCAGCAGCTTGGAGGTTCAGGGGAATCAGCCCCAGCATTTT
TRBJ1-2 | TRBV27 | NA | NA | CASSLFGNGYTF | TGTGCCAGCAGTTTATTCGGGAATGGCTACACCTTC
TRBJ2-4 | TRBV6-5 | TRBD1 | few | CATRTGTNIQYF | TGTGCCACCAGGACAGGGACAAACATTCAGTACTTC
TRBJ1-1 | TRBV10-1 | TRBD1 | NA | CAKGQAMNTEAFF | TGCGCCAAAGGACAGGCGATGAACACTGAAGCTTTCTTT
TRBJ1-2 | TRBV19 | NA | NA | CASSIDGGSTDGYTF | TGTGCCAGTAGTATAGATGGGGGCTCGACCGATGGCTACACCTTC
TRBJ1-2 | TRBV6-2/TRBV6-3 | TRBD1 | NA | CASSRQGSSDGYTF | TGTGCCAGCAGTCGACAGGGGTCAAGCGATGGCTACACCTTC
TRBJ2-2 | TRBV9 | TRBD1 | NA | CASTTGEATGELFF | TGTGCCAGCACGACAGGGGAGGCGACCGGGGAGCTGTTTTTT
TRBJ1-4 | TRBV19 | NA | NA | CASSARGTNEKLFF | TGTGCCAGTAGTGCCCGAGGGACTAATGAAAAACTGTTTTTT
TRBJ2-7 | TRBV6-1 | NA | once | CASSEALWGDPYEQYF | TGTGCCAGCAGTGAAGCGCTTTGGGGGGATCCCTACGAGCAGTACTTC
TRBJ1-4 | TRBV5-5 | NA | few | CASSLDIRGKGEKLFF | TGTGCCAGCAGCTTGGATATAAGGGGAAAAGGAGAAAAACTGTTTTTT
TRBJ1-3 | TRBV5-6 | TRBD1 | NA | CASRVRDSSGNTIYF | TGTGCCAGCAGGGTCCGGGACAGCTCTGGAAACACCATATATTTT
TRBJ2-1 | TRBV7-3 | NA | NA | CASSLEQTHRYNEQFF | TGTGCCAGCAGCCTCGAACAGACCCACAGGTACAATGAGCAGTTCTTC
TRBJ1-2 | TRBV7-5 | NA | NA | CVRIPLCAGSEGYTF | TGTGTCAGAATCCCCTTGTGTGCGGGATCTGAAGGCTACACCTTC
TRBJ1-4 | TRBV2 | NA | NA | CASSDGQGAILFF | TGTGCCAGCAGTGATGGGCAGGGTGCGATCCTGTTTTTT
TRBJ2-3 | TRBV9 | NA | NA | CASSVGGGWDTQYF | TGTGCCAGCAGCGTAGGAGGGGGATGGGATACGCAGTATTTT
TRBJ1-6 | TRBV2 | NA | NA | CASSDFWTAFPSYNSPLHF | TGTGCCAGCAGTGATTTTTGGACAGCCTTTCCCTCCTATAATTCACCCCTCCACTTT
TRBJ1-4 | TRBV6-5 | TRBD1 | NA | CASNTLDRDNEKLFF | TGTGCCAGCAACACCCTGGACAGGGATAATGAAAAACTGTTTTTT
TRBJ1-5 | TRBV5-8 | TRBD1 | NA | CASSWTGNSNQPQHF | TGTGCCAGCAGCTGGACAGGGAATAGCAATCAGCCCCAGCATTTT
TRBJ2-5 | TRBV4-2 | TRBD2 | NA | CASSPQGGASGVWETQYF | TGTGCCAGCAGCCCCCAAGGCGGGGCTAGCGGGGTGTGGGAGACCCAGTACTTC
TRBJ2-1 | TRBV14 | TRBD1 | NA | CASSQSGQGVGNEQFF | TGTGCCAGCAGCCAATCGGGACAGGGGGTTGGTAATGAGCAGTTCTTC
TRBJ1-2 | TRBV11-2 | TRBD1 | NA | CASSPRTGGVYGYTF | TGTGCCAGCAGCCCAAGGACAGGGGGGGTCTATGGCTACACCTTC
TRBJ1-5 | TRBV3-1/TRBV3-2 | TRBD1 | once | CASSHGTELNQPQHF | TGTGCCAGCAGCCATGGGACAGAGCTCAATCAGCCCCAGCATTTT
TRBJ2-7 | TRBV11-3 | NA | NA | CASSLGSEAAYEQYF | TGTGCCAGCAGCTTAGGTTCCGAGGCGGCCTACGAGCAGTACTTC
TRBJ2-3 | TRBV9 | NA | NA | CASSVLVAVSTDTQYF | TGTGCCAGCAGCGTATTGGTAGCGGTTAGCACAGATACGCAGTATTTT
TRBJ2-3 | TRBV7-2 | NA | NA | CASSSQGGATDTQYF | TGTGCCAGCAGCTCCCAGGGGGGAGCCACAGATACGCAGTATTTT
TRBJ2-3 | TRBV15 | NA | NA | CATSTYTDTQYF | TGTGCCACCAGCACCTACACAGATACGCAGTATTTT
TRBJ1-1 | TRBV4-3 | NA | NA | CASSQDRWGAEVNEAFF | TGCGCCAGCAGCCAAGATAGATGGGGCGCGGAAGTAAATGAAGCTTTCTTT
TRBJ2-3 | TRBV5-1 | TRBD1 | few | CASSGTGTGVVDTQYF | TGCGCCAGCAGCGGCACCGGGACAGGGGTTGTAGATACGCAGTATTTT
TRBJ2-2 | TRBV7-9 | NA | NA | CASSLSQANTGELFF | TGTGCCAGCAGCTTAAGCCAGGCCAACACCGGGGAGCTGTTTTTT
TRBJ1-2 | TRBV19 | TRBD1 | NA | CASTSLQGVTDGYTF | TGTGCCAGTACCTCACTCCAGGGGGTGACAGATGGCTACACCTTC
TRBJ2-7 | TRBV7-2 | TRBD1 | NA | CASSLEQGRYEQYF | TGTGCCAGCAGCTTAGAACAGGGGCGGTACGAGCAGTACTTC